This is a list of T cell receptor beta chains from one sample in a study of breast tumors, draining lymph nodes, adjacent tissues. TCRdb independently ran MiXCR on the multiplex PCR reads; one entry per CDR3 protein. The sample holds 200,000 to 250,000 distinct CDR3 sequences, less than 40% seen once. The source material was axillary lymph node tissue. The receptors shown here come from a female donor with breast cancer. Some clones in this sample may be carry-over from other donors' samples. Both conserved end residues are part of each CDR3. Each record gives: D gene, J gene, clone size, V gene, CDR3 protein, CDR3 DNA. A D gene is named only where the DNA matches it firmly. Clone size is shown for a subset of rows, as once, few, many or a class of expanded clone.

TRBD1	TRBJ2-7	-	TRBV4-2	CASPDRGVSYEQYF	TGTGCTAGCCCAGACAGGGGAGTCTCCTACGAGCAGTACTTC
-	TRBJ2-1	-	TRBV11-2	CASSLEVVRDEQFF	TGTGCCAGCAGCTTAGAGGTGGTTCGGGATGAGCAGTTCTTC
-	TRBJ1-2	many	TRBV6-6	CASGHRALNYGYTF	TGTGCCAGCGGGCACAGGGCCCTCAACTATGGCTACACCTTC
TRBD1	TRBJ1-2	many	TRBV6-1	CASSGDSSIGYTF	TGTGCCAGCAGTGGGGACAGCTCTATTGGCTACACCTTC
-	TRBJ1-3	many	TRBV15	CATSRRGAGNTIYF	TGTGCCACCAGCAGAAGAGGGGCTGGAAACACCATATATTTT
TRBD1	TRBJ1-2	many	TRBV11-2	CASSLVPGGGGYTF	TGTGCCAGCAGCTTAGTGCCAGGGGGAGGTGGCTACACCTTC
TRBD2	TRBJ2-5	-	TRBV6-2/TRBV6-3	CASSYSPIDGGYHETQYF	TGTGCCAGCAGTTACTCCCCAATCGACGGGGGGTACCATGAGACCCAGTACTTC
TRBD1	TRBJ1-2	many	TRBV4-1	CASSQGDRGLYGYTF	TGCGCCAGCAGCCAAGGGGACAGGGGGCTCTATGGCTACACCTTC
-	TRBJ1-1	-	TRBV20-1	CSARDVRAMNTEAFF	TGCAGTGCTAGAGACGTCAGGGCCATGAACACTGAAGCTTTCTTT
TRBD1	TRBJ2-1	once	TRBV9	CAGSPEVGGNEQSF	TGTGCCGGCAGCCCAGAGGTAGGGGGCAATGAGCAGTCCTTC
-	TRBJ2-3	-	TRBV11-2	CASSAGGLYNEQYF	TGTGCCAGCAGTGCCGGGGGTCTCTACAATGAGCAGTATTTT
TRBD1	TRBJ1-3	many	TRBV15	CATSRETGAGGNTIYF	TGTGCCACCAGCAGAGAGACAGGGGCCGGGGGAAACACCATATATTTT
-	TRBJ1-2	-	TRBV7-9	CASSVDASYGYTF	TGTGCCAGCAGTGTGGACGCCTCCTATGGCTACACCTTC
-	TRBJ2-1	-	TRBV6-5	CASSSATRGRHNEQFF	TGTGCCAGCAGTTCGGCGACTAGGGGTAGGCACAATGAGCAGTTCTTC
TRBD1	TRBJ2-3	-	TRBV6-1	CASRLTGQSTDTQYF	TGTGCCAGCAGGCTGACAGGGCAGAGCACAGATACGCAGTATTTT